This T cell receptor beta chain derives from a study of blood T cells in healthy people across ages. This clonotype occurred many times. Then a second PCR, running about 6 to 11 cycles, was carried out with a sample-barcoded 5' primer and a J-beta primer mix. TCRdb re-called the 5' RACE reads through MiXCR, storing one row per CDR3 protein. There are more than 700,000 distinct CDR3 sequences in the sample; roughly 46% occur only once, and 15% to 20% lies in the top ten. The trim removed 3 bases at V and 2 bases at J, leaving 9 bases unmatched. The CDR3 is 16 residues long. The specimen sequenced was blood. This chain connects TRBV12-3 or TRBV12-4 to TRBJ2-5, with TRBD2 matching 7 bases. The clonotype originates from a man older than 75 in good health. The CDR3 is CASSFNPSGLQETQYF. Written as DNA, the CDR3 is TGTGCCAGCAGTTTTAACCCTAGCGGCCTACAAGAGACCCAGTACTTC.